This TCR beta chain comes out of a study of T cell responses to AZD1222 COVID-19 vaccine. General study findings and limits: Close to half of all spike-specific TCRs reportedly target regions of the variants that are unmutated. Vaccine-related CD4 TCRs covered spike, predominating at 160-218 and 743-854. White British people made up most donors, females outnumbered males, and clonal diversity was possibly underestimated. Repertoire sampling happened only post peak T cell response.

Germline V gene data show CDR1 as SGHTS and CDR2 as YDEGEE. The CDR3 is 15 amino acids. V gave up 3 bases and J gave up 5 bases; unmatched junction bases: 8. Only in-frame clones appear in the TCRdb table, and some are missing; sequencing was by immunoSEQ multiplex PCR. Among about 120,000 clones listed, around 91% were seen once. Turning to this clone: Antigen specificity is unknown.

The J gene is TRBJ2-3, the V gene TRBV5-8; the match to TRBD1 covers 8 bases. The input for sequencing was peripheral blood, taken on day 0 of AZD1222 vaccination. The receptor was isolated from an adult in good health. Here the CDR3 reads CASSWTRGQGDTQYF. Written as DNA, the CDR3 is TGTGCCAGCAGCTGGACCAGGGGGCAGGGAGATACGCAGTATTTT.